This T cell receptor (beta chain) is from a study of blood T cell repertoires in COVID-19. Turning to the study itself: Whether acute or convalescent, the COVID-19 samples came from the United States, Italy and Spain. The cDNA or gDNA used as material had been derived from T cells, B-cell-depleted T cells, or PBMCs.

Details on this clone: The sample carries other DNA sequences with the same CDR3.

Per the study methods: Counts of nucleated cells, estimated from reference gene primer amplification, were obtained. Only in-frame clones appear in the TCRdb table, and some are missing; sequencing was by immunoSEQ multiplex PCR. V and J calls plus clone size are reproduced from that table; the DNA served to infer D and trimming. The table has over 200,000 clones, 92% seen once. V lost 5 bases and J lost 3, with 5 bases in between. The germline V gene encodes CDR1 MNHEY and CDR2 SMNVEV (reference sequence). CDR3 size: 11 residues. Source material: peripheral blood. The clonotype comes from a young man with acute or convalescent COVID-19. This rearrangement joins TRBV27 to TRBJ2-7; possibly TRBD2 for D (5 bases). CDR3 coding DNA: TGTGCCAGCAGTCGGGGCTACGAGCAGTACTTC. Its protein is CASSRGYEQYF.